Below, 18 T cell receptor beta chains from the same sample are listed, as sequenced in a study of T cells after yellow fever vaccination. TCRdb fed the 5' RACE reads into MiXCR, producing one record per CDR3 protein. The sample carries under 250,000 distinct CDR3 sequences, 6.9% recorded once. The sample here was CD4+ T cells sorted from PBMCs, taken 15 days after the yellow fever booster vaccination. The receptors originated from a man aged 25-40 years who received the YFV17D yellow fever vaccine.

This clonotype showed up many times. The chain recombines TRBV7-8 with TRBJ2-1; a possible D gene is TRBD2 (6 bases). V lost 4 bases and J lost 2, with 12 bases in between. This CDR3 comprises 15 residues. Germline CDR1 reads SGHVS; CDR2 reads FQNEAQ. The CDR3 nucleotides are TGTGCCAGCAGCTCCCGACTAGTCACCTACAATGAGCAGTTCTTC. Amino acid sequence: CASSSRLVTYNEQFF.

The chain carries TRBV12-3 or TRBV12-4 and TRBJ1-3; the match to TRBD1 covers 8 bases. CDR3 length: 14 amino acids. V was pared by 5 bases and J by 5 bases, with 5 bases of the junction left unmatched. CDR3 DNA: TGTGCCAGCAGTCCGGACAGGGAACGAAACACCATATATTTT. It specifies CASSPDRERNTIYF.

This clonotype was detected a few times. The genes are TRBV5-1 and TRBJ2-2, with D uncertain. With 8 bases removed from V and 3 bases from J, the gap between germline ends came to 20 bases. CDR3 length: 16 amino acids. Germline CDR1 is SGHRS and CDR2 is YFSETQ. In DNA, the CDR3 is TGCGCCAGTGAGGCAGCAAGTTCAAGTGACACCGGGGAGCTGTTTTTT. It encodes CASEAASSSDTGELFF. Drawing the rest from reference TRBV5-1 and TRBJ2-2, the complete variable domain is KAGVTQTPRYLIKTRGQQVTLSCSPISGHRSVSWYQQTPGQGLQFLFEYFSETQRNKGNFPGRFSGRQFSNSRSEMNVSTLELGDSALYLCASEAASSSDTGELFFGEGSRLTVL.

This clonotype showed up many times. This chain joins TRBV15 and TRBJ2-3; 8 bases fit TRBD2. Per germline, CDR1 LNHNV and CDR2 YYDKDF (reference sequence). The V gene end was trimmed by 4 bases and the J gene end by 1 base; junction bases not matched to a gene: 1. CDR3 length: 14 amino acids. Written as DNA, the CDR3 is TGTGCCACCAGCAAAGCGGGAGGCACAGATACGCAGTATTTT. It yields the protein CATSKAGGTDTQYF.

This clonotype was seen a handful of times. CDR3 protein: CSARTSGWSTYEQYF. In nucleotides, the CDR3 is TGCAGCGCCAGGACTAGCGGGTGGAGTACCTACGAGCAGTACTTC. V is TRBV29-1 and J is TRBJ2-7, with TRBD2 matching over 11 bases. V was clipped by 7 bases and J by 2 bases; unmatched bases: 10. The CDR3 extends over 15 amino acids. Germline V gives CDR1 SQVTM, CDR2 ANQGSEA.

The chain carries TRBV4-2 and TRBJ1-2, with unresolved D. Trimming took 4 bases from V and 7 from J, leaving 10 bases between them. The CDR3 sequence is 12 residues long. Germline CDR1 LGHNA, CDR2 YNFKEQ. The CDR3 loop reads CASSPVGSGYTF. DNA of the CDR3: TGTGCCAGCAGCCCTGTGGGGTCTGGCTACACCTTC.

This clonotype was recorded many times. The gene calls are TRBV27 and TRBJ2-7; D is possibly TRBD1 or TRBD2 (6 bases each). Per germline, CDR1 MNHEY and CDR2 SMNVEV (reference sequence). The length of the CDR3 is 17 residues. V was trimmed by 5 bases and J by 2 bases, leaving 22 bases between them. CDR3 in amino acids: CASSAAMGGGPTYEQYF. CDR3 bases: TGTGCCAGCAGTGCCGCGATGGGGGGCGGTCCCACCTACGAGCAGTACTTC.

This chain links TRBV7-9 with TRBJ2-7; 8 bases align to TRBD1. The V and J ends lost 5 bases and 0 bases, in that order; junction bases with no gene match: 6. CDR3 length: 15 amino acids. CDR1 is SEHNR and CDR2 is FQNEAQ in the germline V gene (reference sequence). CDR3 nucleotide sequence: TGTGCCAGCAGCGACTGGGACAGGAGCTCCTACGAGCAGTACTTC. It specifies CASSDWDRSSYEQYF.

The rearrangement uses TRBV5-1 and TRBJ2-5, with 9 nucleotides matching TRBD2. The germline V gene has CDR1 SGHRS and CDR2 YFSETQ. V trimming: 3 bases; J trimming: 2 bases; junction bases outside the gene matches: 5. The CDR3 length is 15 residues. CDR3 sequence (DNA): TGCGCCAGCAGCTGGGCTAGCGGGAATCAAGAGACCCAGTACTTC. This translates into CASSWASGNQETQYF.

The chain joins TRBV30 to TRBJ1-2; D remains unclear. V shed 3 bases and J shed 2 bases, with 13 bases lying between them. There are 14 residues in the CDR3. Looked up from germline, CDR1 is GTSNPN and CDR2 is SVGIG (reference sequence). CDR3 residues: CAWRARPTNYGYTF. CDR3 nucleotide sequence: TGTGCCTGGAGAGCTAGACCGACGAACTATGGCTACACCTTC.

Ten or more counts support this clonotype. The rearrangement joins TRBV4-2 to TRBJ1-4; tentative D call: TRBD1 (6 bases). In germline, CDR1 is LGHNA, CDR2 YNFKEQ. Trimming stripped 4 bases from V and 5 bases from J, with 14 bases between. The CDR3 spans 15 residues. The CDR3 is CASSPDRLQNEKLFF. In DNA, the CDR3 is TGTGCCAGCAGCCCCGACAGGCTCCAGAATGAAAAACTGTTTTTT.

The chain recombines TRBV12-3 or TRBV12-4 with TRBJ2-2; 13 bases match TRBD2. Trimming cost V 6 bases and J 6 bases; bases outside gene matches: 4. The CDR3 consists of 15 residues. The CDR3, as DNA: TGTGCCAGCAGCCGAGGACTAGCGGGAGCCGGGGAGCTGTTTTTT. This gives the protein CASSRGLAGAGELFF.

This clonotype was counted ten times or more. J is TRBJ2-1 and V is TRBV20-1; 7 nucleotides align to TRBD2. V shed 3 bases, J shed 8 bases, and the junction held 13 bases outside the gene matches. Germline-derived CDR1 and CDR2 are DFQATT and SNEGSKA (reference sequence). The CDR3 is made up of 15 amino acids. The chain's CDR3 is CSASFTGGPRHEQFF. As DNA, the CDR3 is TGCAGTGCTAGTTTCACGGGAGGCCCCCGGCATGAGCAGTTCTTC.

The V and J genes are TRBV5-1 and TRBJ2-7; 9 bases fit TRBD1. CDR3 length equals 14 residues. Looked up from germline, CDR1 is SGHRS and CDR2 is YFSETQ. The J segment lost 6 bases and the V segment lost 6 bases, leaving 10 bases of the junction unmatched. CDR3 residues: CASTGPGTGSEQYF. The CDR3 nucleotides are TGCGCCAGCACCGGTCCCGGGACAGGGTCCGAGCAGTACTTC.

The rearrangement joins TRBV15 to TRBJ2-5; 7 nucleotides match TRBD2. V lost 0 bases, J lost 4 bases, and 5 bases stayed unmatched. Germline CDR1 is LNHNV and CDR2 is YYDKDF (reference sequence). This CDR3 is 15 amino acids long. The CDR3 nucleotides read TGTGCCACCAGCAGAGAAGGCGGGAGCCTAGAGACCCAGTACTTC. Translation: CATSREGGSLETQYF.

This clonotype was seen only a few times. The chain employs TRBV19 and TRBJ2-1, with 8 bases identical to TRBD2. Germline V lookup: CDR1 LNHDA, CDR2 SQIVND (reference sequence). The CDR3 runs 14 residues. V shed 2 bases and J 9 bases; nucleotides not matched to a gene: 6. The CDR3 loop reads CASSIFSGGGEQFF. The CDR3 DNA follows: TGTGCCAGTAGTATATTTTCGGGAGGGGGTGAGCAGTTCTTC.

This clonotype has a count of ten or more. The genes are TRBV12-3 or TRBV12-4 and TRBJ1-2, with D perhaps matching TRBD1 (6 bases). CDR3 length: 16 amino acids. Trimming took 5 bases from V and 0 from J, leaving 16 bases between them. Written as DNA, the CDR3 is TGTGCCAGCAGTCCCGCCGACAGGTTCCCTAACTATGGCTACACCTTC. This gives the protein CASSPADRFPNYGYTF.

The rearrangement joins TRBV20-1 to TRBJ2-1, with TRBD2 matching over 11 bases. This CDR3 spans 16 amino acids. The germline V gene encodes CDR1 DFQATT and CDR2 SNEGSKA (reference sequence). CDR3 loop: CCASPATSGAYNEQFF. The DNA of the CDR3 is TGCTGCGCTAGCCCGGCGACTAGCGGGGCCTACAATGAGCAGTTCTTC.